These 2 T cell receptor beta chains were sequenced from one sample in a study of cytomegalovirus exposure and HLA in healthy donors. Data came from immunoSEQ multiplex PCR; TCRdb stores just in-frame clones and leaves some out. The sample holds around 350,000 clones; roughly 89% are singletons and the top ten take approximately 0.86%. Sequenced sample: PBMCs. These receptors came from a woman under 30 in good health and CMV-seronegative.

The chain is built from TRBV7-2 and TRBJ1-5; perhaps TRBD1 as D (6 bases). V was clipped by 2 bases and J by 1 base, with 12 bases between them. Germline CDR1 and CDR2: SGHTA and FQGNSA. The CDR3 has 16 residues. CDR3 protein: CASSLQGPGSNQPQHF. CDR3 nucleotides: TGTGCCAGCAGCTTACAGGGGCCGGGAAGCAATCAGCCCCAGCATTTT. Together with reference TRBV7-2 and TRBJ1-5, the CDR3 gives the full variable domain: GAGVSQSPSNKVTEKGKDVELRCDPISGHTALYWYRQSLGQGLEFLIYFQGNSAPDKSGLPSDRFSAERTGGSVSTLTIQRTQQEDSAVYLCASSLQGPGSNQPQHFGDGTRLSIL.

This clone was counted once. V usage is TRBV18 and J usage is TRBJ2-7; TRBD1 matches at 7 bases. The V segment lost 6 bases and the J segment 2 bases; nucleotides outside the gene matches: 10. The CDR3 runs to 15 residues. The germline V gene has CDR1 KGHSH and CDR2 LQKENI. CDR3 sequence reads: CASSPIPGQPYEQYF. In nucleotides, the CDR3 is TGTGCCAGCTCTCCCATCCCGGGACAGCCCTACGAGCAGTACTTC.